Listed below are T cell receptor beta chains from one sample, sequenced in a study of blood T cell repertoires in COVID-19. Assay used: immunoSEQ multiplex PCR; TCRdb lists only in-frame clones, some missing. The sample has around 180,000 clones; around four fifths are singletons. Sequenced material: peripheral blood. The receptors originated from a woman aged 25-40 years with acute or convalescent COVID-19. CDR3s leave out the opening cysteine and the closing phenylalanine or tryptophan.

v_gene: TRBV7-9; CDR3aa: ASSLDRTYTEAF
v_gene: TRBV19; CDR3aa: ASSIENSGYYEQY
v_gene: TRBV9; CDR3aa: ASSRSPGLTATDTQY
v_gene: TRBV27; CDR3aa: ASSLWGQLFMNTEAF
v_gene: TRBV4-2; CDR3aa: ASSQERLAVSTDTQY
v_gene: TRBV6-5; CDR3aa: ASSRQGGDQPQH
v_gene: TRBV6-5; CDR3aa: ASSYSITGGLYEQY
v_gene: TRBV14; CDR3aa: ASSHRGLAGANEQF
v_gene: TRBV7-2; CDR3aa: ASSYYNRDRGDRVQY
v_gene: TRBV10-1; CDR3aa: ASSEIRNTGELF
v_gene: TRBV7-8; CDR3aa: ASSPTVTGELF
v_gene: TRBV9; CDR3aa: ASSAYGTSRPGELF
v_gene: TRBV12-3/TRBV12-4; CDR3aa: ASSRQEPYGYT
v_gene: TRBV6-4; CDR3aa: ASSVGSGYYNEQF
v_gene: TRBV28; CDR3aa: ATSQSGQGNYGYT
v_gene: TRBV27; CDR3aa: ASSLSGVANSPLH
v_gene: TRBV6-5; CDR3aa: ASSFGGHYNEQF
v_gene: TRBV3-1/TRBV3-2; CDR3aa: ASSSKPGGETQY
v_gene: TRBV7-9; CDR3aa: ASSQTGLAGGYEQY
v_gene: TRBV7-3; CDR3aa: ASSLTFAGGPGDTQY
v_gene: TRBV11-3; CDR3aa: ASSLDRGPQETQY
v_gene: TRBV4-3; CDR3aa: ASSQDNRVGEKLF
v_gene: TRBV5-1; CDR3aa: ASTKTGGYQETQY
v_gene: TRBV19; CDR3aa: ASSKGDRGGYGYT
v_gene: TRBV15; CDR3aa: ATSTGTNALSYNEQF
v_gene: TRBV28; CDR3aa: ATGTSGSSTYEQY